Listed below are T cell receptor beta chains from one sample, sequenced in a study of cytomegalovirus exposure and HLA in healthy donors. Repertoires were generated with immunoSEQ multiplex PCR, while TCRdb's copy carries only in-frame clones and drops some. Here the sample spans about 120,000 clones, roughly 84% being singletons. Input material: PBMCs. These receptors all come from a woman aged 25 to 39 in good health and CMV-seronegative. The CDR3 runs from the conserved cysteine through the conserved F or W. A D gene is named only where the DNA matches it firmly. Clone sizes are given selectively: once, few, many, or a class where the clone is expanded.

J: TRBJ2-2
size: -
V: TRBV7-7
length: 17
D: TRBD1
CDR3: CASSLAGTGSVTGELFF
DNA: TGTGCCAGCAGCTTAGCGGGGACAGGGAGTGTCACCGGGGAGCTGTTTTTT

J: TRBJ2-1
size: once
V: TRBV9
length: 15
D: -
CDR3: CASSVGGGETGTQFF
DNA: TGTGCCAGCAGCGTAGGAGGGGGGGAGACCGGGACACAGTTCTTC

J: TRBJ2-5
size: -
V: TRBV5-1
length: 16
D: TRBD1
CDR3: CASSLVGRQGEETQYF
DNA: TGCGCCAGCAGCCTTGTTGGGCGACAGGGGGAAGAGACCCAGTACTTC

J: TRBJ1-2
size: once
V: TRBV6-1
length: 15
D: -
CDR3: CASSDQGVHNYGYTF
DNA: TGTGCCAGCAGTGACCAAGGAGTCCATAACTATGGCTACACCTTC

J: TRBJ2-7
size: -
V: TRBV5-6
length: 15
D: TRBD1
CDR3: CASSLEGTGSYEQYF
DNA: TGTGCCAGCAGCTTGGAAGGGACAGGCTCCTACGAGCAGTACTTC

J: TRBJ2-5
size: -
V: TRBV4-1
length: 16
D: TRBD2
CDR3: CASSQPGLAKQETQYF
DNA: TGCGCCAGCAGCCAACCGGGACTAGCGAAACAAGAGACCCAGTACTTC

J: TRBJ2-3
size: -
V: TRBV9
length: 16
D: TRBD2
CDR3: CASSVAPSGGRDTQYF
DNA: TGTGCCAGCAGCGTAGCTCCTAGCGGGGGACGGGATACGCAGTATTTT

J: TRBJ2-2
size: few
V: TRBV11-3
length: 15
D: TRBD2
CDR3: CASSPLAGGTGELFF
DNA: TGTGCCAGCAGCCCACTAGCGGGGGGAACCGGGGAGCTGTTTTTT

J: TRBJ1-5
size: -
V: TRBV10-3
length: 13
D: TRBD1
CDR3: CAISKTGVQPQHF
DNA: TGTGCCATCAGTAAAACAGGGGTTCAGCCCCAGCATTTT

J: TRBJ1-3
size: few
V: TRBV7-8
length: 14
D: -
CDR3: CASSQTLSGNTIYF
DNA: TGTGCCAGCAGCCAGACTCTTTCTGGAAACACCATATATTTT

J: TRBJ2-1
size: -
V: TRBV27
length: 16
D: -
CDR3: CASSPRRLGSYNEQFF
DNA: TGTGCCAGCAGTCCCAGGAGGTTAGGCTCCTACAATGAGCAGTTCTTC

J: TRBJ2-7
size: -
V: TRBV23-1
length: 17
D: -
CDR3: CASSQSRERRVGYEQYF
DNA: TGCGCCAGCAGTCAATCGAGGGAAAGAAGAGTCGGTTACGAGCAGTACTTC

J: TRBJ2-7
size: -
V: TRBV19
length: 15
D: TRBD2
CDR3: CASSIETSGFYEQYF
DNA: TGTGCCAGTAGTATAGAGACTAGCGGGTTCTACGAGCAGTACTTC

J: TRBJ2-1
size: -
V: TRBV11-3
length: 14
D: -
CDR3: CASSLDPLVGEQFF
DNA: TGTGCCAGCAGCTTAGACCCCCTAGTAGGTGAGCAGTTCTTC

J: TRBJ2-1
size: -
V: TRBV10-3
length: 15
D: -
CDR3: CAISPRTILTNEQFF
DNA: TGTGCCATCAGTCCTCGGACTATTCTGACGAATGAGCAGTTCTTC

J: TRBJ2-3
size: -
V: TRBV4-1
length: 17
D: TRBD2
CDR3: CASSLLLAGGPSDTQYF
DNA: TGCGCCAGCAGCCTCTTGCTAGCGGGGGGGCCGTCAGATACGCAGTATTTT

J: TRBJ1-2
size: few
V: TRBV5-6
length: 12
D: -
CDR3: CASSLQGRGYTF
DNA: TGTGCCAGCAGCTTGCAAGGGAGGGGCTACACCTTC

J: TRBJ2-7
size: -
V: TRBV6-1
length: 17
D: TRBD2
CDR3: CASSETSGPISSYEQYF
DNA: TGTGCCAGCAGCGAAACTAGCGGGCCTATTAGCTCCTACGAGCAGTACTTC

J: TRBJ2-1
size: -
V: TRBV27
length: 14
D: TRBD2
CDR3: CASWLAGAYNEQFF
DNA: TGTGCCAGCTGGCTAGCGGGCGCGTACAATGAGCAGTTCTTC

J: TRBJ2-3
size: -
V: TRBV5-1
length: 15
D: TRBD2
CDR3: CASSPMSGGSDTQYF
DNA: TGCGCCAGCAGCCCTATGAGCGGGGGATCAGATACGCAGTATTTT

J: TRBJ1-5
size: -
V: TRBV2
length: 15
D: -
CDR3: CASSRTAGDNQPQHF
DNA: TGTGCCAGCAGTCGGACAGCCGGGGACAATCAGCCCCAGCATTTT

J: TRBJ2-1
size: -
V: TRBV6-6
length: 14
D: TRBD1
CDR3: CATHRGSSYNEQFF
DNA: TGTGCCACCCACAGGGGAAGCTCCTACAATGAGCAGTTCTTC

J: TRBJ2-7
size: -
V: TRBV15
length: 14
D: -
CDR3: CATSLAGASYEQYF
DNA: TGTGCCACCAGTCTGGCAGGGGCATCCTACGAGCAGTACTTC

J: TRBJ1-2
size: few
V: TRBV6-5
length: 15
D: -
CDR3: CASSTGTEGGYGYTF
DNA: TGTGCCAGCAGTACGGGGACCGAAGGGGGCTATGGCTACACCTTC

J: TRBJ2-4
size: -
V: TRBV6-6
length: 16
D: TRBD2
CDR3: CASTGGGVLAKNIQYF
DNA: TGTGCCAGCACCGGCGGGGGGGTGCTAGCCAAAAACATTCAGTACTTC

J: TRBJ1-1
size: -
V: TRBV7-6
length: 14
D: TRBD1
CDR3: CASSLRQGGTEAFF
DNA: TGTGCCAGCAGCCTTCGACAGGGCGGCACTGAAGCTTTCTTT

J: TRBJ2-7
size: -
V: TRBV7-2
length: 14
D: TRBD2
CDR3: CASSGLAGAHEQYF
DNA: TGTGCCAGCTCCGGACTAGCGGGGGCGCACGAGCAGTACTTC

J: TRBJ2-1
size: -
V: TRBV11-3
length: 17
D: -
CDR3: CASSLDWRAGGADEQFF
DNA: TGTGCCAGCAGCTTAGATTGGAGGGCTGGGGGGGCAGATGAGCAGTTCTTC

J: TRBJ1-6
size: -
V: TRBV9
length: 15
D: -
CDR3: CASSVTQGYNSPLHF
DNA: TGTGCCAGCAGCGTAACTCAGGGATATAATTCACCCCTCCACTTT

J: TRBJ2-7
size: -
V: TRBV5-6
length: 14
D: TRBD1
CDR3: CASSLGQGAREQYF
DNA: TGTGCCAGCAGCTTGGGGCAGGGGGCGCGGGAGCAGTACTTC

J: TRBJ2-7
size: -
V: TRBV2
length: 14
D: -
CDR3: CASRGPDRRYEQYF
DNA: TGTGCCAGCAGGGGGCCGGACAGACGCTACGAGCAGTACTTC

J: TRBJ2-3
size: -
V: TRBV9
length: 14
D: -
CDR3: CASSALSSTDTQYF
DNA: TGTGCCAGCAGCGCCCTTTCTAGCACAGATACGCAGTATTTT

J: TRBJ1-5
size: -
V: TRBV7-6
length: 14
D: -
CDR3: CASSSLSGNQPQHF
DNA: TGTGCCAGCAGCTCGTTGTCGGGCAATCAGCCCCAGCATTTT

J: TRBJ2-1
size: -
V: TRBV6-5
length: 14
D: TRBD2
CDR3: CASTGLAASGEQFF
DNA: TGTGCCAGCACCGGACTAGCGGCCAGCGGTGAGCAGTTCTTC

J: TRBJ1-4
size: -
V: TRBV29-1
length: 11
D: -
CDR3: CSAGTNEKLFF
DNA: TGCAGCGCAGGGACTAATGAAAAACTGTTTTTT

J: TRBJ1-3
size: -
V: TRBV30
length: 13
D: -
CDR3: CAWILPPGNTIYF
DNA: TGTGCCTGGATACTCCCGCCTGGAAACACCATATATTTT

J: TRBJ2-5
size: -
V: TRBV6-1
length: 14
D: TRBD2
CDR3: CASRIRGGEETQYF
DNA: TGTGCCAGCAGGATCCGGGGGGGGGAAGAGACCCAGTACTTC

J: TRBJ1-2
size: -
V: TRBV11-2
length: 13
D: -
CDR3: CASSPDRNYGYTF
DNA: TGTGCCAGCAGCCCGGACAGAAACTATGGCTACACCTTC

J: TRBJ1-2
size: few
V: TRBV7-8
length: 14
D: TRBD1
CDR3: CASSPQTGRGGYTF
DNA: TGTGCCAGCAGCCCACAGACAGGGCGAGGGGGCTACACCTTC

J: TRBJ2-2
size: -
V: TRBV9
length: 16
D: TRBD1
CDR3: CASSAEGDSPSGELFF
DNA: TGTGCCAGCAGCGCGGAAGGGGACAGTCCCTCCGGGGAGCTGTTTTTT

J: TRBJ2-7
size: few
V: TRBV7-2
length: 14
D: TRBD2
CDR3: CASSSSGGAYEQYF
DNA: TGTGCCAGCAGTTCCTCGGGGGGAGCCTACGAGCAGTACTTC

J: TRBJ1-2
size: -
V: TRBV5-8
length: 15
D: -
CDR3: CASSLGSRRNYGYTF
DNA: TGTGCCAGCAGCTTGGGTAGTCGTCGAAACTATGGCTACACCTTC

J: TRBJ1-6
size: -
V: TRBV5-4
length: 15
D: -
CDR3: CASSLVGTTNSPLHF
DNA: TGTGCCAGCAGCTTGGTTGGGACAACTAATTCACCCCTCCACTTT

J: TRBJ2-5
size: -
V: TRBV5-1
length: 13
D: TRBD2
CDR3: CASSFPGGETQYF
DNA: TGCGCCAGCAGCTTCCCGGGAGGAGAGACCCAGTACTTC

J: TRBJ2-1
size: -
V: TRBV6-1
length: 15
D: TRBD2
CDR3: CASSEEASGGHEQFF
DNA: TGTGCCAGCAGTGAAGAGGCTAGCGGGGGCCATGAGCAGTTCTTC

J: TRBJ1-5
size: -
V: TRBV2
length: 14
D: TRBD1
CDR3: CASSPTGDNQPQHF
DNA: TGTGCCAGCAGCCCCACAGGGGACAATCAGCCCCAGCATTTT

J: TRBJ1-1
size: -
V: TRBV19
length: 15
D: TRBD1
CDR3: CASKPPGQLNTEAFF
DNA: TGTGCCAGTAAGCCCCCGGGACAGTTGAACACTGAAGCTTTCTTT

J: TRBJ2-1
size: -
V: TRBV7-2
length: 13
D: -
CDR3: CASSWSTYNEQFF
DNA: TGTGCCAGCAGCTGGAGTACCTACAATGAGCAGTTCTTC

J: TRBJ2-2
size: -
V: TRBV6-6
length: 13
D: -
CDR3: CASGIPNTGELFF
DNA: TGTGCCAGCGGCATTCCGAACACCGGGGAGCTGTTTTTT

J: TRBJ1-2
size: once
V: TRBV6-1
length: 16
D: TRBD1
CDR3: CASSVSDRGGFYGYTF
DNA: TGTGCCAGCAGTGTTTCGGACAGGGGGGGTTTCTATGGCTACACCTTC

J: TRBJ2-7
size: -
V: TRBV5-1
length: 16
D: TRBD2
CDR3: CASSLVLAGSSYEQYF
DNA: TGCGCCAGCAGCTTGGTCCTAGCGGGGAGCTCCTACGAGCAGTACTTC

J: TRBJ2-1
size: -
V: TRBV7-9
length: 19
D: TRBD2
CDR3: CASSRWTSGGSRSYNEQFF
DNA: TGTGCCAGCAGCCGTTGGACTAGCGGGGGGTCCCGCTCCTACAATGAGCAGTTCTTC

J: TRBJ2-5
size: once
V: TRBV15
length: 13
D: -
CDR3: CAVRAGFGETQYF
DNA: TGTGCCGTACGGGCGGGGTTCGGAGAGACCCAGTACTTC

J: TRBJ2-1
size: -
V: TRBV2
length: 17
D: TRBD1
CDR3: CASSELAGTANYNEQFF
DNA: TGTGCCAGCAGTGAATTAGCCGGGACAGCAAACTACAATGAGCAGTTCTTC

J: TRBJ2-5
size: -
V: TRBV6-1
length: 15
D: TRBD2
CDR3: CASRASGPLQETQYF
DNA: TGTGCCAGCAGGGCTAGCGGCCCTCTCCAAGAGACCCAGTACTTC

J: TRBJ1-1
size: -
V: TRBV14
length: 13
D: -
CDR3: CASSQDSYTEAFF
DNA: TGTGCCAGCAGCCAAGATAGCTACACTGAAGCTTTCTTT

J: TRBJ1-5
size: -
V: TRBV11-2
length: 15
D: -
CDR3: CASSPGSRGDQPQHF
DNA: TGTGCCAGCAGCCCCGGGAGTAGGGGCGATCAGCCCCAGCATTTT

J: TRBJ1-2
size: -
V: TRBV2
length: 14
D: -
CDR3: CASSAGEANYGYTF
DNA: TGTGCCAGCAGTGCGGGGGAAGCTAACTATGGCTACACCTTC

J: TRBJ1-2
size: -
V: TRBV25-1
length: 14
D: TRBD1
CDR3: CASSEVGQGHGYTF
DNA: TGTGCCAGCAGTGAGGTGGGACAGGGTCATGGCTACACCTTC